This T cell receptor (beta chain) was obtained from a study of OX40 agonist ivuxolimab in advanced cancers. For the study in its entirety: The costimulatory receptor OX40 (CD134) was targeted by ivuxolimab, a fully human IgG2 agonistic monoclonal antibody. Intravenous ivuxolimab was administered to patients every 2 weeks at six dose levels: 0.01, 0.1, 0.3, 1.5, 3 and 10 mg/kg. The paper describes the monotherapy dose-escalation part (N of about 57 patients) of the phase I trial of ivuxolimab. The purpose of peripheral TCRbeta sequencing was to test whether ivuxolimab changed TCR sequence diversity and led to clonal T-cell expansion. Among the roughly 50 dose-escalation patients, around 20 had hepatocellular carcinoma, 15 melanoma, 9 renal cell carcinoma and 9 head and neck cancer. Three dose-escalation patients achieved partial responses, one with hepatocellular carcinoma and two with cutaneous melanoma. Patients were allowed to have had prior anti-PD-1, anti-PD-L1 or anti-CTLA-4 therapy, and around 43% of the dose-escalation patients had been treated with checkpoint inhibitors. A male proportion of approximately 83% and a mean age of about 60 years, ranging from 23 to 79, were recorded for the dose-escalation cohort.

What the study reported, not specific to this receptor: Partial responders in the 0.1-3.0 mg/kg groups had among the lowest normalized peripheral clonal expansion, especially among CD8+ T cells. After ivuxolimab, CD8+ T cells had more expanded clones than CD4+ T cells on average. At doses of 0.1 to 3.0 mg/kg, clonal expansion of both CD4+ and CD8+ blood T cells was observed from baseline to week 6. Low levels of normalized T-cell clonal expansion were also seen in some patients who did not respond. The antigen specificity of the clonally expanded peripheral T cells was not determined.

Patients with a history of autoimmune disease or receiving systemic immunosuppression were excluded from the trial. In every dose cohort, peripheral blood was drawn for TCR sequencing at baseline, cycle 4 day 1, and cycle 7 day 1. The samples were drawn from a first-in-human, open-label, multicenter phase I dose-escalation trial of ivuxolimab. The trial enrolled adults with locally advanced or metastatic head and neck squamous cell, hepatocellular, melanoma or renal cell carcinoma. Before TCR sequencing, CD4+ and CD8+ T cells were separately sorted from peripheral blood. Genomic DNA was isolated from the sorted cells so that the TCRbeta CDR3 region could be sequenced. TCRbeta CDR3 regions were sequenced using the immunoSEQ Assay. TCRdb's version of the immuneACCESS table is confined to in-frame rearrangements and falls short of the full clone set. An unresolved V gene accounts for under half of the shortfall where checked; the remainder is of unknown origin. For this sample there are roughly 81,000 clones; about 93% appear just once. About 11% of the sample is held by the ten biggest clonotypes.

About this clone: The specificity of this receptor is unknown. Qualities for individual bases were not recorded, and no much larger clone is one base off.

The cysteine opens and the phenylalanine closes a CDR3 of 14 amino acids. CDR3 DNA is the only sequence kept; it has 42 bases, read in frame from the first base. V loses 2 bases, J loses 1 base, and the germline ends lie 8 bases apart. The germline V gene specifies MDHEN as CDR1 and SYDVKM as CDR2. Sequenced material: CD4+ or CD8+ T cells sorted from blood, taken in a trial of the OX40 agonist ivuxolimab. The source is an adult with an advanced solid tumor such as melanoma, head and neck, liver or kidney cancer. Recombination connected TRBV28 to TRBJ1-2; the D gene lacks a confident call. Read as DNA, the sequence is TGTGCCAGCAGTTTAATTGCAGATAACTATGGCTACACCTTC. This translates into CASSLIADNYGYTF.